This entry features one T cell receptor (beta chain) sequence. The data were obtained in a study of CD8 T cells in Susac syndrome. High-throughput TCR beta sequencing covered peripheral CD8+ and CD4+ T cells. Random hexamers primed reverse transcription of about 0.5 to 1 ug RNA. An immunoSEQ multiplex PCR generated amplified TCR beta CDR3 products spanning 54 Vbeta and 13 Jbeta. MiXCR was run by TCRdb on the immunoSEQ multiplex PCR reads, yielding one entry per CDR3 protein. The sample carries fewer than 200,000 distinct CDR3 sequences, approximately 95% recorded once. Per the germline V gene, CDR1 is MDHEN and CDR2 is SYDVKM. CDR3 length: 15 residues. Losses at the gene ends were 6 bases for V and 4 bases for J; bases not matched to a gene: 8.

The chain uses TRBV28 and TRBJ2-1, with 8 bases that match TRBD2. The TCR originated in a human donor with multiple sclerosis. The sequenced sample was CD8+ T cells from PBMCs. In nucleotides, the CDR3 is TGTGCCAGCAGAACGCAGCGGGAGCCGTACAATGAGCAGTTCTTC. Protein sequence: CASRTQREPYNEQFF. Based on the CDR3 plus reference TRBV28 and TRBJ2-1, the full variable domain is DVKVTQSSRYLVKRTGEKVFLECVQDMDHENMFWYRQDPGLGLRLIYFSYDVKMKEKGDIPEGYSVSREKKERFSLILESASTNQTSMYLCASRTQREPYNEQFFGPGTRLTVL.